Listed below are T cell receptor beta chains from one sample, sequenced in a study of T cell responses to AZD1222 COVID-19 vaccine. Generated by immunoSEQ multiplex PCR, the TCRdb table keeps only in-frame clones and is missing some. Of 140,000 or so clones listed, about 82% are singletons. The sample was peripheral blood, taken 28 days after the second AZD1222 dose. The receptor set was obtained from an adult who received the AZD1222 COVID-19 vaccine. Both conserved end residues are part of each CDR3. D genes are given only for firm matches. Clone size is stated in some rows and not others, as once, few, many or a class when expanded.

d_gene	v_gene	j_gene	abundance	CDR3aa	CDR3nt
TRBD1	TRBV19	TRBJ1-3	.	CASSTDRASSGNTIYF	TGTGCCAGTAGTACCGACAGGGCCAGCTCTGGAAACACCATATATTTT
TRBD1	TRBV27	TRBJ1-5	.	CASGQGGAQPQHF	TGTGCCAGCGGCCAGGGGGGCGCCCAGCCCCAGCATTTT
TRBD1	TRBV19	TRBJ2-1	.	CASSILDRVLGEQFF	TGTGCCAGTAGTATTTTGGACAGGGTTCTTGGTGAGCAGTTCTTC
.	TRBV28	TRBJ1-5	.	CASSRSGVSNQPQHF	TGTGCCAGCAGTCGCTCCGGGGTTAGCAATCAGCCCCAGCATTTT
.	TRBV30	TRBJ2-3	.	CAWSVRLSDTQYF	TGTGCCTGGAGTGTACGGCTATCGGATACGCAGTATTTT
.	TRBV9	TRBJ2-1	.	CASSGRGNEQFF	TGTGCCAGCAGCGGTCGAGGAAATGAGCAGTTCTTC
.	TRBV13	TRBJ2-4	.	CASSGLGWGNSKNIQYF	TGTGCCAGCAGCGGGTTGGGATGGGGAAATTCCAAAAACATTCAGTACTTC
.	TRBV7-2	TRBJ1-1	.	CASSSQFYTEAFF	TGTGCCAGCAGCTCTCAGTTCTACACTGAAGCTTTCTTT
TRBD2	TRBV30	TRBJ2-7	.	CAWGGGGTSGRYEQYF	TGTGCCTGGGGTGGGGGAGGGACTAGCGGGAGGTACGAGCAGTACTTC
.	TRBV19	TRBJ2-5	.	CASSKMVQETQYF	TGTGCCAGTAGTAAAATGGTCCAAGAGACCCAGTACTTC
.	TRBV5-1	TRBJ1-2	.	CASSLRSTEPIGYTF	TGCGCCAGCAGCTTGCGGTCGACAGAGCCAATTGGCTACACCTTC
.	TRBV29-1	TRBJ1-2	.	CSVAANYGYTF	TGCAGCGTTGCTGCTAACTATGGCTACACCTTC
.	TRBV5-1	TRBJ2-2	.	CASRIDPQGELFF	TGCGCCAGCAGGATCGACCCACAGGGCGAGCTGTTTTTT
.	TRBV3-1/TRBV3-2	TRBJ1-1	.	CASSQQGMNTEAFF	TGTGCCAGCAGCCAACAGGGGATGAACACTGAAGCTTTCTTT
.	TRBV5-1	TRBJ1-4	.	CASSGDVTTNEKLFF	TGCGCCAGCAGCGGGGACGTTACAACTAATGAAAAACTGTTTTTT
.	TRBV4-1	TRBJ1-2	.	CASSRLDYYGYTF	TGCGCCAGCAGCCGGTTGGACTACTATGGCTACACCTTC
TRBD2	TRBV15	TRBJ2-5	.	CATSRGASGREETQYF	TGTGCCACCAGCAGAGGGGCTAGCGGGAGGGAAGAGACCCAGTACTTC
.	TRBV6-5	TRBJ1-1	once	CASWDILLPEAFF	TGTGCCAGCTGGGACATACTACTCCCTGAAGCTTTCTTT
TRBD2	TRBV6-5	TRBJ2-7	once	CASNGLGLVHEQYF	TGTGCCAGCAACGGGCTGGGACTAGTCCACGAGCAGTACTTC
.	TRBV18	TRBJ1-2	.	CASSPSGTGYGYTF	TGTGCCAGCTCACCATCTGGAACAGGGTATGGCTACACCTTC
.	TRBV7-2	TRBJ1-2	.	CASSLSGFGYTF	TGTGCCAGCAGCTTATCCGGTTTTGGCTACACCTTC
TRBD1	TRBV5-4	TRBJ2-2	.	CASTLGQASIGELFF	TGTGCCAGTACACTAGGACAGGCAAGCATCGGGGAGCTGTTTTTT
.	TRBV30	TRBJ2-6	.	CAWKKGDVRSGANVLTF	TGTGCCTGGAAAAAGGGGGACGTCCGCTCTGGGGCCAACGTCCTGACTTTC
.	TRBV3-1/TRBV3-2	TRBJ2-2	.	CASSQGLTGELFF	TGTGCCAGCAGCCAGGGGCTCACCGGGGAGCTGTTTTTT
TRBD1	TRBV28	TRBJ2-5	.	CASSAAAGGLGTQYF	TGTGCCAGCAGTGCCGCGGCAGGGGGCTTGGGGACCCAGTACTTC
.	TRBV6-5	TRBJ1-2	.	CASTRDGLYGYTF	TGTGCCAGCACGCGGGACGGCCTCTATGGCTACACCTTC
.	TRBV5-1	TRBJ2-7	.	CASSNLGQGEQYF	TGCGCCAGCAGTAACTTAGGGCAGGGCGAGCAGTACTTC
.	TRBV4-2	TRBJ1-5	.	CASSQVETNQPQHF	TGTGCCAGCAGCCAAGTCGAGACCAATCAGCCCCAGCATTTT
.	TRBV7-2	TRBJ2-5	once	CASSPLGIETQYF	TGTGCCAGCAGCCCCCTGGGCATCGAGACCCAGTACTTC
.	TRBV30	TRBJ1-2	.	CAWSVGKSGGYTF	TGTGCCTGGTCCGTGGGGAAATCGGGCGGCTACACCTTC
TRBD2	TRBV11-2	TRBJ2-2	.	CASSLRLAGLNTGELFF	TGTGCCAGCAGCTTACGACTAGCGGGGTTAAACACCGGGGAGCTGTTTTTT
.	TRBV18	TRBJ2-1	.	CASSPGQDNEQFF	TGTGCCAGCTCACCGGGACAAGACAATGAGCAGTTCTTC
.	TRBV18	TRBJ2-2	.	CASSPAGQNTGELFF	TGTGCCAGCTCACCGGCGGGTCAGAACACCGGGGAGCTGTTTTTT
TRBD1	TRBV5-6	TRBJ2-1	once	CASRAQGAANEQFF	TGTGCCAGCAGGGCGCAGGGGGCGGCCAATGAGCAGTTCTTC
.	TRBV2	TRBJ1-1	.	CASSVEGGGAEAFF	TGTGCCAGCAGTGTTGAGGGGGGGGGTGCTGAAGCTTTCTTT
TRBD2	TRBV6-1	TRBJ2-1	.	CASSEERSGLAREQFF	TGTGCCAGCAGTGAAGAGAGGTCGGGACTAGCTCGTGAGCAGTTCTTC
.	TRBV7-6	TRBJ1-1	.	CASSLEVTDTEAFF	TGTGCCAGCAGCTTAGAGGTAACAGACACTGAAGCTTTCTTT
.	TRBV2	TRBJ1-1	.	CASSLLTVNTEAFF	TGTGCCAGCAGTCTCTTGACGGTGAACACTGAAGCTTTCTTT
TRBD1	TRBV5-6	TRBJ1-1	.	CASSSYTGQLNTEAFF	TGTGCCAGCAGCTCGTATACGGGACAGCTGAACACTGAAGCTTTCTTT
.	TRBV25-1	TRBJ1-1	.	CASSELGGVETEAFF	TGTGCCAGCAGCGAACTTGGGGGGGTGGAAACTGAAGCTTTCTTT
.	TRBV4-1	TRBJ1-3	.	CASSQDGRGADTIYF	TGCGCCAGCAGCCAAGATGGCAGGGGCGCAGACACCATATATTTT
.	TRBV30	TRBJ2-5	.	CAWCRQLQETQYF	TGTGCCTGGTGTCGACAGCTACAAGAGACCCAGTACTTC
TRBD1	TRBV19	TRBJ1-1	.	CASTPDRWLPEAFF	TGTGCCAGTACCCCGGACAGGTGGCTCCCTGAAGCTTTCTTT
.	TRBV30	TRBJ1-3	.	CAWSVGGFGNTIYF	TGTGCCTGGAGTGTTGGGGGATTTGGAAACACCATATATTTT
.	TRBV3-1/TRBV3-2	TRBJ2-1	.	CASSPEYTDNEQFF	TGTGCCAGCAGTCCAGAGTATACGGACAATGAGCAGTTCTTC
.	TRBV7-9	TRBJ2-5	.	CASRPPDAQGTQYF	TGTGCCAGCAGACCCCCCGACGCGCAAGGGACCCAGTACTTC
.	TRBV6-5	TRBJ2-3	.	CASTYRVSTDTQYF	TGTGCCAGCACATACAGGGTTAGCACAGATACGCAGTATTTT
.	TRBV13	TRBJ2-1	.	CASSSLDGRYYNEQFF	TGTGCCAGCAGCTCCCTGGACGGGCGATACTACAATGAGCAGTTCTTC
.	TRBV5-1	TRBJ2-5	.	CASSLASGAAQETQYF	TGCGCCAGCAGCTTGGCCTCGGGGGCCGCCCAAGAGACCCAGTACTTC
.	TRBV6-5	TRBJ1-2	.	CASRGLGSDYGYTF	TGTGCCAGCAGGGGGTTGGGGAGTGACTATGGCTACACCTTC
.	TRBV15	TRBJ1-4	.	CATSADPGEKLFF	TGTGCCACCAGCGCCGACCCTGGCGAAAAACTGTTTTTT
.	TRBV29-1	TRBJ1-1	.	CSVHYRLEAFF	TGCAGCGTGCACTACAGGCTTGAAGCTTTCTTT
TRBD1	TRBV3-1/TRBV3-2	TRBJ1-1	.	CASSQLTGTGPLF	TGTGCCAGCAGCCAACTTACCGGGACAGGGCCTCTCTTT